Listed below are T cell receptor beta chains from one sample, sequenced in a study of cytomegalovirus exposure and HLA in healthy donors. Using immunoSEQ multiplex PCR, the repertoire was profiled, and TCRdb retains in-frame clones only, with some absent. Of some 130,000 clones detected, around 80% appear once; the ten largest clones hold roughly 2%. Specimen: PBMCs. The receptors derive from a man aged 18 to 30 in good health and CMV-seronegative. CDR3s leave out the opening cysteine and the closing phenylalanine or tryptophan. A D gene is named only where the DNA matches it firmly.

d_gene	v_gene	j_gene	CDR3aa
NA	TRBV18	TRBJ1-2	ASRVLNYGYT
TRBD1	TRBV19	TRBJ2-6	ASRGQGRMGANVLT
NA	TRBV30	TRBJ2-2	AWITSWTGELF
NA	TRBV2	NA	ASRDGTSEQY
NA	TRBV27	TRBJ2-7	ASSPSWLQAALEQY
TRBD1	TRBV5-4	TRBJ2-4	ASSTADRVTGIQY
NA	TRBV30	TRBJ2-7	AWSVGSYEQY
NA	TRBV23-1	TRBJ2-7	ASSHRDIAYEQY
NA	TRBV19	TRBJ2-1	ASSMGQSSYNEQF
TRBD1	TRBV4-3	TRBJ2-7	ASSQAQDRRYEQY
TRBD2	TRBV29-1	TRBJ2-5	SSSRTSGGETQY